Sequencing of this TCR beta chain was carried out in a study of blood T cell repertoires in COVID-19. Study background: Nucleic acid was either cDNA or gDNA, and it came from T cells, B-cell-depleted T cells, or PBMCs.

Per the study methods: Amplification from reference gene primers served as the basis for estimated nucleated cell counts. Sequencing was performed with immunoSEQ multiplex PCR; in TCRdb, only in-frame clones are kept and a portion is missing. V and J calls and clone size follow that table, whereas D and trimming were derived from the DNA. This table has approximately 170,000 clones, 88% appearing once. This clone has just one count. One end of the junction does not line up with germline, which may come from a read error. CDR3 length equals 14 residues. Germline CDR1 and CDR2: SGHAT and FQNNGV. Sequenced sample: peripheral blood. This receptor was taken from a man aged 45 to 65 who had recovered from COVID-19. The gene calls are TRBV11-2 and TRBJ2-7; D possibly corresponds to TRBD2 (6 bases). CDR3 sequence reads: CASSLGWGGTERDF. The CDR3 DNA reads as TGTGCCAGCAGCTTAGGATGGGGCGGGACCGAGAGGGACTTC.